This T cell receptor beta chain was found in a study of T cell clonotyping in hematopoietic cell transplantation. Study-wide results and caveats: After transplant, recipient diversity fell while pathologically expanded clonotypes grew through day 180. At the given depth, recipient repertoires were over 97% de novo clonotypes.

CDR1 and CDR2 from the germline V gene are SQVTM and ANQGSEA. Trimming pared 3 bases from V and 3 bases from J, leaving 7 bases between. The CDR3 is 12 residues long. Produced via immunoSEQ multiplex PCR; TCRdb's table is partial and in-frame only. The sample shows some 16,000 clones, around 66% of them seen only once. This clone was seen a few times. The antigen remains undetermined. This rearrangement joins TRBV29-1 to TRBJ2-3, with D unclear. This TCR was recovered from a male patient aged 50 to 59 who had an allogeneic stem cell transplant from an unrelated donor, so T cells may come from the graft donor. Some clones in this sample may be carry-over from other donors' samples. This sample comprised PBMCs, obtained 30 days after allogeneic stem cell transplant. CDR3 region: CSVDGSTDTQYF. The CDR3 nucleotides read TGCAGCGTTGACGGTAGTACAGATACGCAGTATTTT.